Below are 14 T cell receptor beta chains sequenced from a single sample in a study of T-cell memory formation after mild COVID-19. MiXCR was run by TCRdb on the 5' RACE reads, yielding one entry per CDR3 protein. The sample holds 150,000 to 200,000 distinct CDR3 sequences, roughly 11% seen once. Sequencing was done on a sample of PBMCs or a T cell subset sorted from them (not recorded which). The origin of the receptors is a man between 18 and 29 years old who had mild COVID-19 (a few samples of this study predate the infection). Cell type and time point are not known.

This chain connects TRBV11-1 to TRBJ2-1, with 7 positions matching TRBD1. Germline V gene lookup returns CDR1 SGHAT and CDR2 FQDESV (reference sequence). V lost 4 bases, J lost 2 bases, and 11 bases stayed unmatched. The CDR3 length is 17 residues. The CDR3 sequence is CASSSSKGQSTYNEQFF. CDR3 sequence (DNA): TGTGCCAGCAGCTCATCAAAGGGACAGAGCACCTACAATGAGCAGTTCTTC.

This clonotype was observed a handful of times. The gene calls are TRBV5-6 and TRBJ1-1; D perhaps matches TRBD1 (6 bases). The germline V gene encodes CDR1 SGHDT and CDR2 YYEEEE. This CDR3 region has 17 residues. The ends were cut back, 0 bases at V and 0 bases at J, with 15 bases in the middle. CDR3 DNA: TGTGCCAGCAGCTTGGTTGGGGGGCAGTGGATGAACACTGAAGCTTTCTTT. Its protein is CASSLVGGQWMNTEAFF.

This sequence joins TRBV5-1 and TRBJ2-3; 10 bases align to TRBD2. Trimming cost V 4 bases and J 6 bases; bases outside gene matches: 14. The CDR3 totals 17 residues. CDR1 SGHRS and CDR2 YFSETQ come from the germline V gene. The chain's CDR3 is CASSQTSRAGGYDTQYF. For the CDR3, the DNA is TGCGCCAGCAGCCAAACCTCTCGAGCGGGGGGGTACGATACGCAGTATTTT.

The sample holds many counts of this clonotype. The J gene is TRBJ2-3, the V gene TRBV7-2; 7 nucleotides agree with TRBD2. Germline V CDR1 and CDR2: SGHTA, FQGNSA. V lost 1 base to trimming and J lost 5 bases; unmatched junction nucleotides: 6. The CDR3 is made up of 15 amino acids. CDR3 residues: CASSLGLAEKDTQYF. As DNA, the CDR3 is TGTGCCAGCAGCTTAGGGCTAGCGGAGAAAGATACGCAGTATTTT.

The rearrangement uses TRBV12-3 or TRBV12-4 and TRBJ2-5, with D possibly matching TRBD1 (6 bases). Deletions cut 2 bases from V and 3 bases from J, with 10 bases between. The CDR3 length is 14 residues. CDR3 loop: CASSLQGPEETQYF. CDR3 in DNA: TGTGCCAGCAGTTTACAGGGGCCGGAAGAGACCCAGTACTTC.

In this sample, this clonotype turned up a few times. The chain carries TRBV21-1 and TRBJ2-1; TRBD2, as called in the table, went unchecked against the DNA. TRBV21-1 is a documented pseudogene. CDR3 length: 18 residues. The CDR3 loop reads CASSRGRRTSGGAGEQFF. CDR3 coding DNA: TGTGCCAGCAGCCGCGGGCGCCGGACTAGCGGGGGGGCTGGTGAGCAGTTCTTC.

In its sample, this clonotype was seen many times. The chain uses TRBV7-6 and TRBJ2-6, with a tentative D call TRBD2 (6 bases). The ends were cut back, 0 bases at V and 1 base at J, with 13 bases in the middle. The germline V gene has CDR1 SGHVS and CDR2 FNYEAQ. This CDR3 contains 18 residues. In DNA form, the CDR3 reads TGTGCCAGCAGCTTAGCAGGCGGGATTACATCTGGGGCCAACGTCCTGACTTTC. Its protein product is CASSLAGGITSGANVLTF.

In this sample, this clonotype turned up a few times. This chain connects TRBV30 to TRBJ1-6; 10 bases align to TRBD1. This CDR3 comprises 13 residues. The germline V gene encodes CDR1 GTSNPN and CDR2 SVGIG (reference sequence). Trimming took 5 bases from V and 12 from J; bases not matched to a gene: 7. This CDR3 is CAWSTGGRLPLHF. CDR3 nucleotide sequence: TGTGCCTGGTCGACAGGGGGCCGTTTACCCCTCCACTTT.

This chain joins TRBV2 and TRBJ1-5; TRBD1 might be the D (6 bases). The ends were cut back, 4 bases at V and 4 bases at J, with 11 bases in the middle. The CDR3 extends over 14 amino acids. The germline CDR1 and CDR2 sequences are SNHLY and FYNNEI. CDR3 bases: TGTGCCAGCAGTGGCGGACAGAAAAATCAGCCCCAGCATTTT. Encoded protein: CASSGGQKNQPQHF.

This sequence joins TRBV7-2 and TRBJ2-7; D is undetermined. In germline, CDR1 is SGHTA, CDR2 FQGNSA. The V gene lost 0 bases and the J gene lost 5 bases, with 11 bases spanning the gap. This CDR3 contains 14 residues. The CDR3 region is CASSLAWLVHEQYF. CDR3 nucleotide sequence: TGTGCCAGCAGCTTAGCGTGGTTGGTCCACGAGCAGTACTTC.

This chain joins TRBV5-4 and TRBJ2-5; the match to TRBD1 covers 9 bases. V dropped 4 bases and J dropped 4; count of bases not matched to a gene: 11. The CDR3 loop spans 16 amino acids. Germline loops: CDR1 SGHNT, CDR2 YYREEE (reference sequence). CDR3 sequence reads: CASSPWGDRVGETQYF. The CDR3 DNA follows: TGTGCCAGCAGCCCCTGGGGGGACAGGGTAGGAGAGACCCAGTACTTC.

The chain employs TRBV24-1 and TRBJ2-2, with TRBD1 matching 9 bases. Per germline, CDR1 KGHDR and CDR2 SFDVKD. The CDR3 has 16 amino acids. With V trimmed by 1 base and J by 6 bases, 5 bases remained unmatched. The CDR3 sequence is CATSDFLGQGAGELFF. The CDR3, as DNA: TGTGCCACCAGTGATTTCCTGGGACAGGGTGCCGGGGAGCTGTTTTTT.

The chain uses TRBV12-3 or TRBV12-4 and TRBJ2-7; TRBD1 or TRBD2 may be the D gene (5 bases each). The CDR3 consists of 15 residues. V was shortened by 5 bases and J by 7 bases, with 21 bases between the two germline ends. CDR3 nucleotide sequence: TGTGCCAGCAGTCTCCTTGGGACGACCGGTGAGGAGCAGTACTTC. Amino acid sequence: CASSLLGTTGEEQYF.

There are a few counts of this clonotype. This chain connects TRBV28 to TRBJ2-1; no firm D call. This CDR3 spans 14 amino acids. Germline V gene data show CDR1 as MDHEN and CDR2 as SYDVKM. The V end was cut by 5 bases, the J end by 4 bases, with 12 bases between. CDR3 bases: TGTGCCAGCAGTCTTCTCCGTTTTTACAATGAGCAGTTCTTC. The encoded protein is CASSLLRFYNEQFF.